The rows below give T cell receptor beta chains drawn from one sample of a study of human T cells and chemical hapten exposure. TCRdb re-called the RACE reads through MiXCR, storing one row per CDR3 protein. The sample lists under 400,000 distinct CDR3 sequences, less than 6.5% seen once, with 2.5% to 3% in the top ten. The specimen was whole blood, collected in connection with sensitization to the hapten diphenylcyclopropenone (DPC). These receptor sequences come from a woman aged 50 to 60 with alopecia areata. Some clones in this sample may be carry-over from other donors' samples. Each CDR3 is given with its conserved first and last residue. Fields, in order: CDR3 DNA, CDR3 protein, J gene, D gene, clone size, V gene. D genes are given only for firm matches. Some rows have no size entry. The others give once, few or many, or a class for an expanded clone.

TGTGCCAGCAGCTTAAGTCCGGGACTAGTTACAGATACGCAGTATTTT	CASSLSPGLVTDTQYF	TRBJ2-3	TRBD2	few	TRBV7-8
TGTGCCAGCAGCTTAGAACAGGCCCTCGAGCAGTACTTC	CASSLEQALEQYF	TRBJ2-7	-	-	TRBV7-2
TGCGCCAGCAGCCAAGATCCGCGGACGTCCTACAATGAGCAGTTCTTC	CASSQDPRTSYNEQFF	TRBJ2-1	-	-	TRBV4-3
TGTGCCAGCAGTTTAGGGGGGAAGACAGATACGCAGTATTTT	CASSLGGKTDTQYF	TRBJ2-3	-	many	TRBV12-3/TRBV12-4
TGTGCCACTACTTATGGAGGGTTTGCCTACAATGAGCAGTTCTTC	CATTYGGFAYNEQFF	TRBJ2-1	-	-	TRBV7-9
TGTGCCTGGAGGGTCGGACAGGGGGCGCGTTACACCGGGGAGCTGTTTTTT	CAWRVGQGARYTGELFF	TRBJ2-2	TRBD1	many	TRBV30
TGTGCCAGTCAAACCGACAGGGCGGTCCAGCCCCAGCATTTT	CASQTDRAVQPQHF	TRBJ1-5	TRBD1	few	TRBV6-2/TRBV6-3
TGCAGCGTTGAAGAAGGGCACTTC	CSVEEGHF	TRBJ2-5	-	-	TRBV29-1
TGTGCCAGCAGCCTCCGGGGGGCCGCTTCGAACACTGAAGCTTTCTTT	CASSLRGAASNTEAFF	TRBJ1-1	-	many	TRBV6-5
TGTGCCAGCAGCTTAAAAACAAGACTCGCGAATGAAAAACTGTTTTTT	CASSLKTRLANEKLFF	TRBJ1-4	-	few	TRBV7-8
TGTGCCAGCAGCGTAGGGGCCCAGCCGAACACCGGGGAGCTGTTTTTT	CASSVGAQPNTGELFF	TRBJ2-2	-	-	TRBV9
TGTGCCAGCAGTCTCTCACAGGGAGAGGCCCAAGAGACCCAGTACTTC	CASSLSQGEAQETQYF	TRBJ2-5	-	-	TRBV27
TGCAGCGTCCGACAGGGGGGCTACGAGCAGTACTTC	CSVRQGGYEQYF	TRBJ2-7	TRBD1	many	TRBV29-1
TGTGCCAGCAGTTTGCGTGGTGGCACAGATACGCAGTATTTT	CASSLRGGTDTQYF	TRBJ2-3	-	many	TRBV28
TGCGCCAGCAGCCAAGGTAGCCTAGCGGGATACGAGCAGTACTTC	CASSQGSLAGYEQYF	TRBJ2-7	TRBD2	few	TRBV4-3
TGTGCCAGCAGTAGTCAGGGGGCCACAGATACGCAGTATTTT	CASSSQGATDTQYF	TRBJ2-3	TRBD1	few	TRBV6-5
TGTGCCAGCAGCATCAAGCGGGGCGGTACCGGGGAGCTGTTTTTT	CASSIKRGGTGELFF	TRBJ2-2	TRBD2	many	TRBV2
TGTGCCACCAGCAGGGCCTATAATGAAAAACTGTTTTTT	CATSRAYNEKLFF	TRBJ1-4	-	-	TRBV15
TGTGCCAGCAGTTTCCGACAGGGAATCACAGATACGCAGTATTTT	CASSFRQGITDTQYF	TRBJ2-3	TRBD1	-	TRBV12-3/TRBV12-4
TGTGCCAGCAGCAATAGTGCGGGGCGGAAGGAAAAACTGTTTTTT	CASSNSAGRKEKLFF	TRBJ1-4	-	many	TRBV21-1
TGTGCCAGCAGTCCCCTGGGCCTAAACACTGAAGCTTTCTTT	CASSPLGLNTEAFF	TRBJ1-1	-	-	TRBV27
TGTGCCAGCAGTCCACCACACCCGGGACTAGCGGGAGTTCCCTTAGACTCCTACGAGCAGTACTTC	CASSPPHPGLAGVPLDSYEQYF	TRBJ2-7	TRBD2	-	TRBV6-2/TRBV6-3
TGTGCCAGCAGGTCGAGGGATAACTATGGCTACACCTTC	CASRSRDNYGYTF	TRBJ1-2	-	few	TRBV13
TGTGCCAGCAGCCGAGGGAGCAGGGGCCCGCAGGGAGATACGCAGTATTTT	CASSRGSRGPQGDTQYF	TRBJ2-3	-	many	TRBV3-1
TGTGCCAGCAGTGAAACCACAGGGAACCAAGAGACCCAGTACTTC	CASSETTGNQETQYF	TRBJ2-5	-	few	TRBV6-1
TGTGCCACCGTCCCCCCGACCTTCGGATACAATGAGCAGTTCTTC	CATVPPTFGYNEQFF	TRBJ2-1	-	many	TRBV24-1
TGCAGTGCTGAACCGGGACAGGGTGGCACAGATACGCAGTATTTT	CSAEPGQGGTDTQYF	TRBJ2-3	TRBD1	-	TRBV20-1
TGCAGCGTTGAAGATGGGGCCTCAAGGGGCTACGAGCAGTACTTC	CSVEDGASRGYEQYF	TRBJ2-7	-	many	TRBV29-1
TGTGCCAGCAGTGAGGGACGGGATAACTATGGCTACACCTTC	CASSEGRDNYGYTF	TRBJ1-2	-	few	TRBV28
TGTGCCAGCAGTGGTGAGGCACTACCTAACTATGGCTACACCTTC	CASSGEALPNYGYTF	TRBJ1-2	-	-	TRBV6-1
TGTGCCTGGAGTGTCCGGCCTACGGGGATCAGCAATCAGCCCCAGCATTTT	CAWSVRPTGISNQPQHF	TRBJ1-5	-	many	TRBV30
TGTGCCAGCAGTGACGCAGGGGGATTATATGGCTACACCTTC	CASSDAGGLYGYTF	TRBJ1-2	TRBD1	many	TRBV25-1
TGTGCCAGCAGTTTCTTGACCACGGCCGGGACAGGGTCGATTGAAAAACTGTTTTTT	CASSFLTTAGTGSIEKLFF	TRBJ1-4	TRBD1	few	TRBV27
TGTGCCTGGAGGGCCGGGACTGGCGTCTTCTTC	CAWRAGTGVFF	TRBJ2-1	-	-	TRBV30
TGTGCCAGCAGCCCCCGGGACAGGGACTATGGCTACACCTTC	CASSPRDRDYGYTF	TRBJ1-2	TRBD1	many	TRBV28
TGTGCCAGCAGTTCTCTCAGGACAGGGAATGAAAAACTGTTTTTT	CASSSLRTGNEKLFF	TRBJ1-4	TRBD1	many	TRBV27
TGTGCCAGCAGTTTTTATGGACAGGTGGATGAAGCTTTCTTT	CASSFYGQVDEAFF	TRBJ1-1	TRBD1	many	TRBV27
TGTGCCAGCAGTACAGGGACAGGAGATACGCAGTATTTT	CASSTGTGDTQYF	TRBJ2-3	TRBD1	few	TRBV27
TGTGCCAGCACCGATCAACTATGGGGGAAAGGCACTGAAGCTTTCTTT	CASTDQLWGKGTEAFF	TRBJ1-1	-	few	TRBV2
TGTGCCAGCAGAAACGGAATTGAGGCCCAGTACTTC	CASRNGIEAQYF	TRBJ2-5	-	few	TRBV7-9
TGTGCCAGCAGTCCATTCACGAGCACAGATACGCAGTATTTT	CASSPFTSTDTQYF	TRBJ2-3	-	many	TRBV12-3/TRBV12-4
TGCAGTGCCCCGACAGGGGATAGCAATCAGCCCCAGCATTTT	CSAPTGDSNQPQHF	TRBJ1-5	TRBD1	-	TRBV20-1
TGCAGTGCTGTCTTGAACACTGAAGCTTTCTTT	CSAVLNTEAFF	TRBJ1-1	-	many	TRBV20-1
TGTGCCAGCAGGAGACAGGGGTACGGCGGGGAGCTGTTTTTT	CASRRQGYGGELFF	TRBJ2-2	TRBD1	-	TRBV6-5